This TCR beta chain was retrieved from a study of blood T cell repertoires in COVID-19. V shed 5 bases and J shed 5 bases, with 15 bases lying between them. Germline CDR1 is MNHEY and CDR2 is SVGAGI. The CDR3 runs 14 residues. Using immunoSEQ multiplex PCR, the repertoire was profiled, and TCRdb retains in-frame clones only, with some absent. The sample holds some 250,000 clones, around 85% seen once. Sequencing was performed on peripheral blood. The chain employs TRBV6-5 and TRBJ1-2, with D hard to call. The source of this sequence is a woman at least 80 years old with acute or convalescent COVID-19. Here the CDR3 reads CASSKGGFLYGYTF. The CDR3 DNA reads TGTGCCAGCAGTAAGGGAGGGTTCCTTTATGGCTACACCTTC.